The next 2 T cell receptor beta chains were all read from a single sample in a study of spatial heterogeneity in lung cancer. Their target antigens are unknown. One entry per CDR3 protein, called by TCRdb with MiXCR from the 5' RACE reads. The sample lists approximately 11,000 distinct CDR3 sequences; about 5% were seen once. Whole-study findings and limits: Higher tumor mutation counts went along with higher counts of expanded intratumoral alpha and beta TCRs.

Time point denoted: sample taken at primary tumor resection. Sequencing used lung tumor tissue, obtained at surgery. The source is a male donor with early-stage non-small cell lung cancer.

This clonotype was counted many times. The V gene is TRBV30, the J gene TRBJ2-7; 7 bases map to TRBD1. J was trimmed by 1 base and V by 2 bases; bases with no gene match: 5. CDR1 is GTSNPN and CDR2 is SVGIG in the germline V gene (reference sequence). The CDR3 spans 14 residues. The CDR3 spells CAWSPGTVSYEQYF. The CDR3 nucleotides are TGTGCCTGGAGTCCCGGGACAGTTTCCTACGAGCAGTACTTC.

This clonotype appeared many times. The V call is TRBV10-3, the J call TRBJ2-3; D perhaps matches TRBD2 (5 bases). V shed 0 bases and J shed 3 bases, with 10 bases lying between them. Germline V gene lookup returns CDR1 ENHRY and CDR2 SYGVKD. This CDR3 region has 15 residues. In DNA form, the CDR3 reads TGTGCCATCAGTGAGTCGAGTTGGGAGACAGATACGCAGTATTTT. It yields the protein CAISESSWETDTQYF.